This TCR beta chain was identified during a study of cytotoxic CD8 clonotypes in ibrutinib-treated CLL. Study-wide points: Baseline clonality was higher than in age-matched healthy donors and moved in step with circulating CD8+ T-cell counts. Having risen at ibrutinib response, clonality had fallen back toward baseline by progression.

Genomic DNA in an amount of around 2 micrograms was extracted from cryopreserved PBMCs and used for the preparation of TCR beta libraries. This clone has at least ten counts. Its antigen is unknown. CDR3 length: 15 residues. A 1 in 200,000 to 1 in 1 million T cell depth was the sequencing target. Libraries were prepared by immunoSEQ multiplex PCR; TCRdb keeps only in-frame clonotypes and omits some of them. Found here are roughly 38,000 clones, approximately 48% of them singletons; the top ten hold 15% to 20%. This specimen was PBMCs, taken before ibrutinib treatment. This sequence joins TRBV21-1 and TRBJ1-2; TRBD1 is the table's D call and was not checked against the DNA. TRBV21-1 is flagged as a pseudogene. The receptor comes from a human donor with chronic lymphocytic leukemia. The chain's CDR3 is CASSKDLGQPYGYTF. The CDR3 region has the DNA TGTGCCAGCAGCAAAGACCTAGGACAGCCCTATGGCTACACCTTC.